The clone carrying this TCR beta chain was seen many times. The source of the sample is a study of T cells in Graves' hyperthyroidism and ophthalmopathy. Study as a whole: Upon initial diagnosis and before any treatment, peripheral blood was collected.

The CDR3 is made up of 14 amino acids. The germline V and J ends were trimmed by 6 bases and 0 bases, with 9 bases remaining between them. Germline CDR1 and CDR2: SGHAT and FQNNGV. Amplified TCR beta CDR3 regions derived from RNA transcripts. When the TCR CDR3 underwent first-round RT-PCR, the HTBI primer set was used. TCRdb ran MiXCR on the multiplex PCR reads and lists one entry per CDR3 protein. Here the sample spans about 380,000 distinct CDR3 sequences, approximately 15% being singletons. The sample taken for sequencing was blood. The sequence derives from a woman in her sixties with Graves' hyperthyroidism. The chain is built from TRBV11-2 and TRBJ1-3, with TRBD1 as a possible D gene (6 bases). CDR3 in amino acids: CASRRTASGNTIYF. The CDR3 nucleotides read TGTGCCAGCAGGCGGACAGCCTCTGGAAACACCATATATTTT. The complete variable domain, with remaining parts taken from reference TRBV11-2 and TRBJ1-3, reads EAGVAQSPRYKIIEKRQSVAFWCNPISGHATLYWYQQILGQGPKLLIQFQNNGVVDDSQLPKDRFSAERLKGVDSTLKIQPAKLEDSAVYLCASRRTASGNTIYFGEGSWLTVV.